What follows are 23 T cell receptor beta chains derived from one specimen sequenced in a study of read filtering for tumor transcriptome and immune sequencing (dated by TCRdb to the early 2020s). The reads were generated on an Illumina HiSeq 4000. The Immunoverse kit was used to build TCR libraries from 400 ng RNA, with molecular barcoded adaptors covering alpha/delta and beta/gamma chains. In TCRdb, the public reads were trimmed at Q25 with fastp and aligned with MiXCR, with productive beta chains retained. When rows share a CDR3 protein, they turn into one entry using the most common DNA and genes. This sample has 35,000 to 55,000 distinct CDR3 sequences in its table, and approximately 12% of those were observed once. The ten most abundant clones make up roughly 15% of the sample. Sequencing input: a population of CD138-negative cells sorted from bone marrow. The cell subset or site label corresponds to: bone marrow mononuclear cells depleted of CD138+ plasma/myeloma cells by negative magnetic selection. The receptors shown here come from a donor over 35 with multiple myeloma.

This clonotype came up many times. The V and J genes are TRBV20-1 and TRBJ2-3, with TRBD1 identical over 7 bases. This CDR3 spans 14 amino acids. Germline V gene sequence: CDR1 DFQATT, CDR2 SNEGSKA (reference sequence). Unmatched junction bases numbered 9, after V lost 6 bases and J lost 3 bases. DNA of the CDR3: TGCAGTGCGTTGACAGGGTGGGGTACAGATACGCAGTATTTT. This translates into CSALTGWGTDTQYF.

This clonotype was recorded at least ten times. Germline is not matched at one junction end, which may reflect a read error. The CDR3 DNA reads TGTGCCAGCAGCTTAGCTTATGGTACGGGAGGGTTTTATCTACGGGTTGCGCAGCTCTTC. Amino acid sequence: CASSLAYGTGGFYLRVAQLF. The V call is TRBV11-2, the J call TRBJ2-1; 8 bases fit TRBD2. The CDR3 runs to 20 residues. Germline lookup yields CDR1 SGHAT and CDR2 FQNNGV.

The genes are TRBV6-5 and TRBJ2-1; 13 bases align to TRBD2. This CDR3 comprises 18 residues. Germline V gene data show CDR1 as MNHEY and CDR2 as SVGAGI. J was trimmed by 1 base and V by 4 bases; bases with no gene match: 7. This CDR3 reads CASSCLTSGRLSYNEQFF. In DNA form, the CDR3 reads TGTGCCAGCAGTTGCTTGACTAGCGGGAGGCTTTCCTACAATGAGCAGTTCTTC.

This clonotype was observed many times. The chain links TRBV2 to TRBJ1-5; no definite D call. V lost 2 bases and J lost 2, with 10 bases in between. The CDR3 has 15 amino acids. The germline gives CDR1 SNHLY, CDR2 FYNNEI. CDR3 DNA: TGTGCCAGCAGTGAATCCAATGCGGGCAATCAGCCCCAGCATTTT. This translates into CASSESNAGNQPQHF. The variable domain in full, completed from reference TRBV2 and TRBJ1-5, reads EPEVTQTPSHQVTQMGQEVILRCVPISNHLYFYWYRQILGQKVEFLVSFYNNEISEKSEIFDDQFSVERPDGSNFTLKIRSTKLEDSAMYFCASSESNAGNQPQHFGDGTRLSIL.

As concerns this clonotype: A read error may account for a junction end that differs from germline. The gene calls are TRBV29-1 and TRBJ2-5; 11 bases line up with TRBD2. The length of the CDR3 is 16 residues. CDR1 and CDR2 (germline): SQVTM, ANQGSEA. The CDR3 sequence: CGVVSLAGVLGETRYF. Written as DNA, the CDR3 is TGCGGCGTTGTTTCACTAGCGGGAGTTCTGGGAGAGACCCGGTACTTC.

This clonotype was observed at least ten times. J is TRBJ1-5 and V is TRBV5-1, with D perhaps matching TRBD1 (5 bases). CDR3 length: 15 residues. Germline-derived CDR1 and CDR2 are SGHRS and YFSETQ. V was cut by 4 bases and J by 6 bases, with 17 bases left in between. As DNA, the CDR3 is TGCGCCAGCAGCGAAACAGGAGGAGGTATTCAGCCCCAGCATTTT. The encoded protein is CASSETGGGIQPQHF.

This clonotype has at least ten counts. The CDR3 DNA reads TGTGCCAGCAGCTGGGGAACGGCGAGGACTGAAGCTTTCTTT. This translates into CASSWGTARTEAFF. V and J are TRBV6-1 and TRBJ1-1; D unclear. Per the germline V gene, CDR1 is MNHNS and CDR2 is SASEGT. V was pared by 6 bases and J by 5 bases, with 16 bases between. The CDR3 length is 14 residues.

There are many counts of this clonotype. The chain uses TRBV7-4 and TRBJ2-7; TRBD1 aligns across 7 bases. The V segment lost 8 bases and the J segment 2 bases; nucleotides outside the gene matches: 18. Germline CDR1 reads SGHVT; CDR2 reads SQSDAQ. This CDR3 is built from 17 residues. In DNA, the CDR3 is TGTGCCAGCCTTAATAGGGCCGGCCAGGGGGTGACCTACGAGCAGTACTTC. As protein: CASLNRAGQGVTYEQYF.

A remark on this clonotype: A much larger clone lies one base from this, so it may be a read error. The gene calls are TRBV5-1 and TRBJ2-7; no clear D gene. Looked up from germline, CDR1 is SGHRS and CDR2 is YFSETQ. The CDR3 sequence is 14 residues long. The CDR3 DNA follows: TGCGCCAGCAGCTTGGGGCAGAAGTCCTACGAGCAGCACTTC. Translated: CASSLGQKSYEQHF.

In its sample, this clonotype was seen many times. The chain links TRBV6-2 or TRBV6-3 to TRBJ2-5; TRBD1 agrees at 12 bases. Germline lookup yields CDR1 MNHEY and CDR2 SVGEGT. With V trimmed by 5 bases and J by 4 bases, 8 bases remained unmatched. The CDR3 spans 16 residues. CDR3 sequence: CASSTPGQGARETQYF. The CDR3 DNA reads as TGTGCCAGCAGTACCCCGGGACAGGGGGCCCGAGAGACCCAGTACTTC.

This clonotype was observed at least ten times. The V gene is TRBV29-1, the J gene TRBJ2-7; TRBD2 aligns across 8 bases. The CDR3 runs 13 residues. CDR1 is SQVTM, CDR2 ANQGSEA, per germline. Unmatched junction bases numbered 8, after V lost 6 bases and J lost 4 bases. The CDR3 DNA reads TGCAGCGTCTCAAGGGGACTAGAATACGAGCAGTACTTC. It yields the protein CSVSRGLEYEQYF.

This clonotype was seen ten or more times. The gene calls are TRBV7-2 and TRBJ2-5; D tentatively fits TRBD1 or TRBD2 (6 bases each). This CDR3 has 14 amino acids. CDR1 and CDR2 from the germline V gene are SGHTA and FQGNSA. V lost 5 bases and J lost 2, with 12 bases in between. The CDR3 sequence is CASSRGRLQETQYF. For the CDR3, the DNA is TGTGCCAGCAGCCGGGGGCGCCTGCAAGAGACCCAGTACTTC. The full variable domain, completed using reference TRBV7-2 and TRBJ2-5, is GAGVSQSPSNKVTEKGKDVELRCDPISGHTALYWYRQSLGQGLEFLIYFQGNSAPDKSGLPSDRFSAERTGGSVSTLTIQRTQQEDSAVYLCASSRGRLQETQYFGPGTRLLVL.

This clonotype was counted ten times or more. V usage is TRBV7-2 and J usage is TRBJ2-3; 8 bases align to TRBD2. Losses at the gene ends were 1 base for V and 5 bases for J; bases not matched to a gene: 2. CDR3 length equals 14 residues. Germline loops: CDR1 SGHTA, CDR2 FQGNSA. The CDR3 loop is CASSLEAGVDTQYF. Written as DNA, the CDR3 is TGTGCCAGCAGCTTAGAAGCGGGAGTAGATACGCAGTATTTT.

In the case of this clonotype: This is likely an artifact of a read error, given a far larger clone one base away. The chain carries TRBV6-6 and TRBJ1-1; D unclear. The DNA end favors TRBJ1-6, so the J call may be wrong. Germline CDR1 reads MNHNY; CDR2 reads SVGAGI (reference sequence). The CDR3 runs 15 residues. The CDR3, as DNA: TGTGCCAGCAAGGCGTTGGAGGGAGGAAATTCACACCTCCACTTT. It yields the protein CASKALEGGNSHLHF.

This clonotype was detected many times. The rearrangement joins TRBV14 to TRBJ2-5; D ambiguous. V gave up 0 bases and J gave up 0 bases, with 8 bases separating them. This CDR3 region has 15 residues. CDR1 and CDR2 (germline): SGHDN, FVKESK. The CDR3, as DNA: TGTGCCAGCAGCCAAGAACGGCAGTACCAAGAGACCCAGTACTTC. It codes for CASSQERQYQETQYF.

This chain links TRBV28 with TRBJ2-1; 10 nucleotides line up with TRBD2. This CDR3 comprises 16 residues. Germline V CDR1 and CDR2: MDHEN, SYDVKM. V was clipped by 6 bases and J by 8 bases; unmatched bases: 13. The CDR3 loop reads CASRQPRSSGSDEQFF. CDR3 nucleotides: TGTGCCAGCAGACAACCGCGATCTAGCGGGAGCGATGAGCAGTTCTTC.

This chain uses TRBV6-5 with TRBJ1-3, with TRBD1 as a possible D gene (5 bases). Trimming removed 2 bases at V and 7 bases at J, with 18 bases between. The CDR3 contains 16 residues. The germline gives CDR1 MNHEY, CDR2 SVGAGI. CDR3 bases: TGTGCCAGCAGTTACGGGGACGGGAGATTGGGGAACACCATATATTTT. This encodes CASSYGDGRLGNTIYF.

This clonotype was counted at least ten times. The CDR3 nucleotides are TGTGCCAGTAGTGCGACTAGCAGCCGCCTCAATGAGCAGTTCTTC. Translation: CASSATSSRLNEQFF. The V gene is TRBV19, the J gene TRBJ2-1; TRBD2 matches 7 bases. The CDR3 has 15 residues. V was clipped by 5 bases and J by 6 bases; unmatched bases: 10. CDR1 is LNHDA, CDR2 SQIVND, per germline (reference sequence).

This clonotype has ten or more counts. In nucleotides, the CDR3 is TGTGCCAGCAGCTTAGGGACCCGACTAGCCGCAGATACGCAGTATTTT. The encoded protein is CASSLGTRLAADTQYF. The V gene is TRBV11-2, the J gene TRBJ2-3; 7 bases line up with TRBD2. This CDR3 contains 16 residues. CDR1 SGHAT and CDR2 FQNNGV come from the germline V gene. V was pared by 1 base and J by 4 bases, with 8 bases of the junction left unmatched. Drawing the rest from reference TRBV11-2 and TRBJ2-3, the complete variable domain is EAGVAQSPRYKIIEKRQSVAFWCNPISGHATLYWYQQILGQGPKLLIQFQNNGVVDDSQLPKDRFSAERLKGVDSTLKIQPAKLEDSAVYLCASSLGTRLAADTQYFGPGTRLTVL.

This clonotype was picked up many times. As DNA, the CDR3 is TGTGCCAGCAGCCCTCTAGCGGGAATCGTTAATGAGCAGTTCTTC. Encoded protein: CASSPLAGIVNEQFF. The genes are TRBV27 and TRBJ2-1; 9 bases match TRBD2. Germline V lookup: CDR1 MNHEY, CDR2 SMNVEV (reference sequence). V lost 6 bases and J lost 7; bases outside the gene matches: 10. The CDR3 consists of 15 residues.

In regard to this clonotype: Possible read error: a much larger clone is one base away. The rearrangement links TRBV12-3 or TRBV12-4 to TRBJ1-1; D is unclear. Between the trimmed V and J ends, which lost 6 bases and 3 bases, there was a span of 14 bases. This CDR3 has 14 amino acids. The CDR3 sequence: CASSFGLTDTEAFF. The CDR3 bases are TGTGCCAGCAGCTTCGGACTCACGGACACTGAAGCTTTCTTT.

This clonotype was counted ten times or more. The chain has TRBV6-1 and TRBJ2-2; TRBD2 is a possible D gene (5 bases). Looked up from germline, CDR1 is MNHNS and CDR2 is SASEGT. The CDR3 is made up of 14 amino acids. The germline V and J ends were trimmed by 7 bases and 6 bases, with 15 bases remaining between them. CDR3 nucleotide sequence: TGTGCCAGCAATCGGAGGCCCGGGGCCGGGGAGCTGTTTTTT. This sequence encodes CASNRRPGAGELFF.

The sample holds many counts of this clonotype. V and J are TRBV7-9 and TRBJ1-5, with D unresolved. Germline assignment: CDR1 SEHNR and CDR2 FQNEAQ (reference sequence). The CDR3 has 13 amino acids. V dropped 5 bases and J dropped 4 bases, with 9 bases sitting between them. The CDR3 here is CASSRSNNQPQHF. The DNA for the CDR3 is TGTGCCAGCAGCCGGTCTAATAATCAGCCCCAGCATTTT.